These 26 T cell receptor beta chains were all obtained from the same sample, sequenced in a study of T-cell memory formation after mild COVID-19. TCRdb used MiXCR to reprocess the 5' RACE reads, holding one entry per CDR3 protein. The sample lists nearly 110,000 distinct CDR3 sequences; approximately 15% were seen once. The sequencing sample was made of PBMCs or a T cell subset sorted from them (not recorded which). Every receptor here comes from a young man who had mild COVID-19 (a few samples of this study predate the infection). Cell type and time point are not known.

The chain joins TRBV10-3 to TRBJ2-2, with a possible D match to TRBD1 (6 bases). Germline V gene lookup returns CDR1 ENHRY and CDR2 SYGVKD. The V end lost 9 bases, the J end lost 0 bases, and 8 bases lay between the germline ends. This CDR3 spans 13 amino acids. The CDR3 protein is CAIRTANTGELFF. CDR3 coding DNA: TGTGCCATTAGGACAGCGAACACCGGGGAGCTGTTTTTT.

This clonotype showed up just a few times. J is TRBJ2-7 and V is TRBV7-9; 11 bases map to TRBD1. The CDR3 sequence is 16 residues long. CDR1 is SEHNR, CDR2 FQNEAQ, per germline (reference sequence). V dropped 5 bases and J dropped 4; count of bases not matched to a gene: 10. The CDR3 bases are TGTGCCAGCAGCCCTAGGGACAGGGGGAACAGGTACGAGCAGTACTTC. Translated, it gives CASSPRDRGNRYEQYF.

This clonotype turned up a few times. V and J are TRBV7-9 and TRBJ2-5; no reliable D call. Trimming removed 5 bases at V and 3 bases at J, with 10 bases between. Germline V gene lookup returns CDR1 SEHNR and CDR2 FQNEAQ (reference sequence). This CDR3 has 13 amino acids. The CDR3 loop is CASSRRTEETQYF. Here the CDR3 DNA reads TGTGCCAGCAGCAGACGGACCGAAGAGACCCAGTACTTC.

This clonotype came up a few times. J is TRBJ1-1 and V is TRBV6-2 or TRBV6-3, with D tentatively TRBD1 (5 bases). Germline CDR1 and CDR2: MNHEY and SVGEGT. Trimming pared 5 bases from V and 0 bases from J, leaving 10 bases between. The CDR3 runs 14 residues. The CDR3 DNA is TGTGCCAGCAGTCACAGGAAAATGAACACTGAAGCTTTCTTT. This gives the protein CASSHRKMNTEAFF.

The chain links TRBV10-3 to TRBJ1-1; D is possibly TRBD1 (5 bases). From germline, CDR1 is ENHRY and CDR2 SYGVKD. The germline V and J ends were trimmed by 7 bases and 4 bases, with 13 bases remaining between them. This CDR3 comprises 13 residues. The CDR3, as DNA: TGTGCCATCACCACGGGGGAGGGCACTGAAGCTTTCTTT. Amino acid sequence: CAITTGEGTEAFF.

The sample holds a few counts of this clonotype. Here the CDR3 reads CASRKNYGYTF. The CDR3 DNA sequence: TGTGCCAGTAGGAAAAACTATGGCTACACCTTC. V and J are TRBV19 and TRBJ1-2, with no clear D. Trimming pared 6 bases from V and 2 bases from J, leaving 4 bases between. Germline V gene sequence: CDR1 LNHDA, CDR2 SQIVND (reference sequence). This CDR3 has 11 residues.

This clonotype has a count of ten or more. The chain carries TRBV6-5 and TRBJ1-2; D unresolved. This CDR3 is 12 amino acids long. Germline V gene data show CDR1 as MNHEY and CDR2 as SVGAGI. V lost 6 bases to trimming and J lost 13 bases, with 18 bases between them. The chain's CDR3 is CASRPNRGRSTF. DNA of the CDR3: TGTGCCAGCAGACCCAATCGCGGTCGAAGCACCTTC.

In its sample, this clonotype was seen many times. The chain recombines TRBV7-6 with TRBJ2-2; 9 positions match TRBD2. This CDR3 comprises 15 residues. Trimming removed 3 bases from V and 3 bases from J; junction bases left unmatched: 2. Germline V lookup: CDR1 SGHVS, CDR2 FNYEAQ. The CDR3 is CASSFGGGDTGELFF. The CDR3 DNA reads as TGTGCCAGCAGCTTCGGCGGGGGGGACACCGGGGAGCTGTTTTTT.

This clonotype was seen a few times. The rearrangement joins TRBV24-1 to TRBJ1-5, with 9 bases fitting TRBD1. Trimming at V came to 12 bases and at J to 5 bases, leaving 4 bases not matched to a gene. CDR1 and CDR2 (germline): KGHDR, SFDVKD. The CDR3 is 12 amino acids. The CDR3 here is CAARTGDQPQHF. CDR3 coding DNA: TGTGCCGCAAGGACAGGGGATCAGCCCCAGCATTTT.

In its sample, this clonotype was seen many times. V usage is TRBV7-9 and J usage is TRBJ2-5, with 11 bases matching TRBD1. Looked up from germline, CDR1 is SEHNR and CDR2 is FQNEAQ (reference sequence). With V trimmed by 5 bases and J by 6 bases, 8 bases remained unmatched. The CDR3 extends over 15 amino acids. CDR3 DNA sequence: TGTGCCAGCAGCCCTTCTGGGACAGGGGGAAAGACCCAGTACTTC. Its protein product is CASSPSGTGGKTQYF.

This clonotype was counted ten times or more. The rearrangement uses TRBV6-5 and TRBJ2-5, with a tentative D call TRBD2 (6 bases). CDR1 and CDR2 from the germline V gene are MNHEY and SVGAGI. CDR3 length: 14 residues. V dropped 1 base and J dropped 2 bases, with 8 bases sitting between them. CDR3 sequence: CASSYFSGQETQYF. The CDR3 DNA reads as TGTGCCAGCAGTTACTTCAGCGGGCAAGAGACCCAGTACTTC.

The chain carries TRBV5-6 and TRBJ1-1; 11 bases are a match to TRBD1. The CDR3 totals 13 residues. Germline loops: CDR1 SGHDT, CDR2 YYEEEE. Trimming removed 4 bases from V and 11 bases from J; junction bases left unmatched: 7. The CDR3 region has the DNA TGTGCCAGCAGCCCTGGGGACAGGGGGAACGCTTTCTTT. Amino acids: CASSPGDRGNAFF.

This clonotype turned up a few times. CDR3 sequence (DNA): TGTGCCAGCAGTGAAGCTCGACTCCGGGACAACTATAACTATGGCTACACCTTC. Its translation: CASSEARLRDNYNYGYTF. The rearrangement joins TRBV6-1 to TRBJ1-2, with D perhaps matching TRBD1 (6 bases). V was clipped by 0 bases and J by 1 base, with 18 bases between them. CDR1 and CDR2 (germline): MNHNS, SASEGT. There are 18 residues in the CDR3.

This chain links TRBV7-9 with TRBJ2-1; D may be TRBD1 (6 bases). The germline V gene encodes CDR1 SEHNR and CDR2 FQNEAQ (reference sequence). The CDR3 has 16 residues. The V end lost 1 base, the J end lost 10 bases, and 20 bases lay between the germline ends. The CDR3 DNA sequence: TGTGCCAGCAGCTTAGGGGTGACAGGTGCTGGGAGAGAGCAGTTCTTC. This sequence encodes CASSLGVTGAGREQFF.

The gene calls are TRBV5-1 and TRBJ1-1, with TRBD1 matching 9 bases. The germline V gene encodes CDR1 SGHRS and CDR2 YFSETQ. V shed 4 bases and J 6 bases; nucleotides not matched to a gene: 10. CDR3 length equals 15 residues. CDR3 bases: TGCGCCAGCAGCGCCCCGGACAGGGGAAGGGCTGAAGCTTTCTTT. Encoded protein: CASSAPDRGRAEAFF.

This clonotype was detected only a few times. The chain uses TRBV5-1 and TRBJ1-6; 7 bases line up with TRBD1. Germline CDR1 SGHRS, CDR2 YFSETQ. J gave up 2 bases and V 4 bases, and 3 bases lay outside the gene matches. The CDR3 sequence is 15 residues long. The CDR3 DNA sequence: TGCGCCAGCAGCCTGGACAGGACCTATAATTCACCCCTCCACTTT. The encoded protein is CASSLDRTYNSPLHF.

The chain uses TRBV12-3 or TRBV12-4 and TRBJ2-7; D might be TRBD1 or TRBD2, each matching 6 bases. This CDR3 region has 14 residues. V was trimmed by 2 bases and J by 6 bases, leaving 14 bases between them. CDR3 sequence reads: CASSLRGPSAEQYF. The CDR3 DNA follows: TGTGCCAGCAGTTTACGGGGGCCATCCGCCGAGCAGTACTTC.

The CDR3 spells CASSFGSSYEQYV. The DNA for the CDR3 is TGTGCCAGCAGCTTCGGGAGCTCCTACGAGCAGTACGTC. This rearrangement joins TRBV5-4 to TRBJ2-7, with D possibly matching TRBD2 (6 bases). The CDR3 contains 13 residues. V was pared by 2 bases and J by 0 bases, with 6 bases between. From germline, CDR1 is SGHNT and CDR2 YYREEE (reference sequence).

This clonotype was seen a handful of times. The rearrangement joins TRBV27 to TRBJ2-1; D may correspond to TRBD1 or TRBD2 (5 bases each). The V end lost 6 bases, the J end lost 5 bases, and 14 bases lay between the germline ends. CDR1 and CDR2 (germline): MNHEY, SMNVEV (reference sequence). The CDR3 spans 14 residues. The CDR3 spells CASRTGRSNNEQFF. The CDR3 DNA reads TGTGCCAGCAGGACGGGACGGAGTAACAATGAGCAGTTCTTC.

The chain couples TRBV9 to TRBJ2-2; D unresolved. The CDR3 loop spans 14 amino acids. V lost 0 bases and J 4 bases, leaving 7 bases between the germline ends. In germline, CDR1 is SGDLS, CDR2 YYNGEE. DNA for the CDR3: TGTGCCAGCAGCGTAGGTAGTACCACCGGGGAGCTGTTTTTT. Translation: CASSVGSTTGELFF.

This clonotype was seen ten or more times. The rearrangement uses TRBV5-1 and TRBJ2-1, with 9 bases that match TRBD2. The CDR3 totals 15 residues. V trimming: 2 bases; J trimming: 4 bases; junction bases outside the gene matches: 4. Germline V gene data show CDR1 as SGHRS and CDR2 as YFSETQ. As DNA, the CDR3 is TGCGCCAGCAGCTTACGACTAGCGGAGTACAATGAGCAGTTCTTC. Its protein is CASSLRLAEYNEQFF.

The table lists this clonotype with a few counts. The rearrangement uses TRBV7-3 and TRBJ2-3, with a possible D match to TRBD1 (6 bases). The length of the CDR3 is 15 residues. Germline loops: CDR1 SGHTA, CDR2 FQGTGA. Deletions cut 5 bases from V and 0 bases from J, with 12 bases between. The CDR3, as DNA: TGTGCCAGCAGCATCAACAGGGAGAGCACAGATACGCAGTATTTT. Its translation is CASSINRESTDTQYF.

The chain uses TRBV7-8 and TRBJ1-5; weak D call: TRBD1 (6 bases). The CDR3 spans 16 residues. The germline V gene has CDR1 SGHVS and CDR2 FQNEAQ. V shed 3 bases and J shed 5 bases, with 17 bases lying between them. CDR3 amino acids: CASSFLFGGSDQPQHF. The CDR3 DNA reads as TGTGCCAGCAGCTTCCTTTTCGGGGGCTCGGATCAGCCCCAGCATTTT. The full variable domain, completed using reference TRBV7-8 and TRBJ1-5, is GAGVSQSPRYKVAKRGQDVALRCDPISGHVSLFWYQQALGQGPEFLTYFQNEAQLDKSGLPSDRFFAERPEGSVSTLKIQRTQQEDSAVYLCASSFLFGGSDQPQHFGDGTRLSIL.

The sample holds a few counts of this clonotype. The V call is TRBV6-5, the J call TRBJ2-5; D unclear. Per germline, CDR1 MNHEY and CDR2 SVGAGI. The CDR3 sequence is 13 residues long. Deletions cut 3 bases from V and 5 bases from J, with 10 bases between. CDR3 nucleotides: TGTGCCAGCAGTTATTCAGCACCTGAGACCCAGTACTTC. As protein: CASSYSAPETQYF.

Details on this clonotype: With a much larger clone just one base away, this may be a read error. In DNA, the CDR3 is TGTGCCAGCACCGGAACAGGGGGTACAGATAAGCAGTATTTT. It yields the protein CASTGTGGTDKQYF. The V and J genes are TRBV12-3 or TRBV12-4 and TRBJ2-3, with 8 bases lining up with TRBD1. The CDR3 contains 14 residues.

The sample holds a few counts of this clonotype. V is TRBV24-1 and J is TRBJ1-2, with 8 bases aligning to TRBD1. CDR1 is KGHDR, CDR2 SFDVKD, per germline. V lost 0 bases and J lost 8; bases outside the gene matches: 4. This CDR3 region has 14 residues. The CDR3 sequence: CATSDLRRGLGYTF. Written as DNA, the CDR3 is TGTGCCACCAGTGATTTGCGCAGGGGGCTAGGCTACACCTTC.